This T cell receptor (beta chain) was captured in a study of Ad26.COV2.S vaccination and SARS-CoV-2 variants. Study at large: Intramuscular Ad26.COV2.S doses were given once or twice, 56 days apart. Whole-study results and caveats: While placebo recipients had lower spike-specific TCR breadth, vaccine recipients had more.

Some clones are missing from TCRdb's copy, which holds only in-frame ones; the method was immunoSEQ multiplex PCR. Here the sample spans about 350,000 clones, 88% being singletons. Treatment meaning: 15 to 20 received Ad26.COV2.S at low or high dose, single or two shots; 5 received placebo; per-sample allocation not given. The study sampled participants on day 63 after the first vaccine or placebo injection. About this clone: Its antigen remains unidentified.

Germline V gene sequence: CDR1 SGHRS, CDR2 YFSETQ. The ends were cut back, 4 bases at V and 5 bases at J, with 18 bases in the middle. CDR3 length equals 15 residues. J is TRBJ2-5 and V is TRBV5-1; D tentatively reads TRBD1 or TRBD2 (5 bases each). The starting material was peripheral blood, obtained in a trial of Ad26.COV2.S vaccine versus placebo. The TCR comes from a person aged 18-65 years who received the Ad26.COV2.S COVID-19 vaccine or a placebo. CDR3 bases: TGCGCCAGCAGCCTGAGCACCGGGGCTGGCGAGACCCAGTACTTC. Protein sequence: CASSLSTGAGETQYF.